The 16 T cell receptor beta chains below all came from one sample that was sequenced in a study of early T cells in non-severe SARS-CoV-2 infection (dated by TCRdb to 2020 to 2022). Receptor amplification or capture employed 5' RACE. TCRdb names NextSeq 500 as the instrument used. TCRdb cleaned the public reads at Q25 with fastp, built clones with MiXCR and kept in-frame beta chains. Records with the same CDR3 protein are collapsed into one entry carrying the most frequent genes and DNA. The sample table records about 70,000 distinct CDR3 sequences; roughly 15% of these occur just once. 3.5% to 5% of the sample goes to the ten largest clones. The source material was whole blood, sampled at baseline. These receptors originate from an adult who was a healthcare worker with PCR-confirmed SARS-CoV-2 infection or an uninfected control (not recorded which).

CDR3 DNA sequence: TGTGCCAGCAGCCCCGGACTAGCGGGATACGAGCAGTACTTC. It codes for CASSPGLAGYEQYF. The chain recombines TRBV5-6 with TRBJ2-7; TRBD2 matches 12 bases. The germline V gene encodes CDR1 SGHDT and CDR2 YYEEEE. The CDR3 runs 14 residues. V was pared by 4 bases and J by 4 bases, with 3 bases of the junction left unmatched.

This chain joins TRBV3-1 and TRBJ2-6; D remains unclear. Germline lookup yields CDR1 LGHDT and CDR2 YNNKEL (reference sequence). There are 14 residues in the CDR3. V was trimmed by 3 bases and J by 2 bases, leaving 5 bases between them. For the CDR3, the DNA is TGTGCCAGCAGCCAGGGGACTGGGGCCAACGTCCTGACTTTC. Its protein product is CASSQGTGANVLTF.

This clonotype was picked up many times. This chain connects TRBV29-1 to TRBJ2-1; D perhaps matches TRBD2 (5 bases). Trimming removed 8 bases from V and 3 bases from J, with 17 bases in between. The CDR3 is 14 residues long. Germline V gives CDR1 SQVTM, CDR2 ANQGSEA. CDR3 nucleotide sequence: TGCAGCCTTTGGGAGCAAAATGACTACAATGAGCAGTTCTTC. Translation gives CSLWEQNDYNEQFF.

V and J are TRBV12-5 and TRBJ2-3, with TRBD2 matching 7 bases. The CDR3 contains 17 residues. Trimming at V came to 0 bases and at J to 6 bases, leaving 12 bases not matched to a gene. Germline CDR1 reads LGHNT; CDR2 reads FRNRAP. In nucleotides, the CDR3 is TGTGCTAGTGGTTTGGTAGGACGGCGGGGGAGTAGTGATACGCAGTATTTT. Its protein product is CASGLVGRRGSSDTQYF.

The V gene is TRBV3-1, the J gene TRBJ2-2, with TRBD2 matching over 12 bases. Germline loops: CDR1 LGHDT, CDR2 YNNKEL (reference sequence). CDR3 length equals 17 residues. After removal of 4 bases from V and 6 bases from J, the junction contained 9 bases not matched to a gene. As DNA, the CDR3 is TGTGCCAGCAGCCCAACTAGCGGGAGGCCGGGCGCCGGGGAGCTGTTTTTT. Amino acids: CASSPTSGRPGAGELFF. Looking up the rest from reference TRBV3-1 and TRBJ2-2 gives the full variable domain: DTAVSQTPKYLVTQMGNDKSIKCEQNLGHDTMYWYKQDSKKFLKIMFSYNNKELIINETVPNRFSPKSPDKAHLNLHINSLELGDSAVYFCASSPTSGRPGAGELFFGEGSRLTVL.

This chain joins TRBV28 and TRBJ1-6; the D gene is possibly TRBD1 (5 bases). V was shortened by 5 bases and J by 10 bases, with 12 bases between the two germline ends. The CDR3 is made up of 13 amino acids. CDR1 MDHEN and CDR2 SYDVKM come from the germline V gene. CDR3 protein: CASSRIGESPLHF. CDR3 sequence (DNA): TGTGCCAGCAGTCGGATAGGGGAATCACCCCTCCACTTT.

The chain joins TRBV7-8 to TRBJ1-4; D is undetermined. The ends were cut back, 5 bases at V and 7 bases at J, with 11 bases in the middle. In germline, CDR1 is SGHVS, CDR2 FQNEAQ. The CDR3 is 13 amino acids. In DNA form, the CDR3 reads TGTGCCAGCAGCGCCTTTACTGGTGAAAAACTGTTTTTT. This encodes CASSAFTGEKLFF.

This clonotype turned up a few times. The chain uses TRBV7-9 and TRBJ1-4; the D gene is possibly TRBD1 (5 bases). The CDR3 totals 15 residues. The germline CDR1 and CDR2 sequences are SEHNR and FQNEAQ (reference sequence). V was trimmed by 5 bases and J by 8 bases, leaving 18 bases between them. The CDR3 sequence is CASSVRGRETEKLFF. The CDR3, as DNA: TGTGCCAGCAGCGTCCGGGGACGGGAGACCGAAAAACTGTTTTTT.

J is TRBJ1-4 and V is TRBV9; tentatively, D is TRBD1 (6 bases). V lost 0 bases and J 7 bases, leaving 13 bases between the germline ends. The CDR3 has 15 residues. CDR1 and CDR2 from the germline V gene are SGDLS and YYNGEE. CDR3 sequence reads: CASSVGGGGGEKLFF. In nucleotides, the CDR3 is TGTGCCAGCAGCGTAGGAGGGGGAGGAGGTGAAAAACTGTTTTTT.

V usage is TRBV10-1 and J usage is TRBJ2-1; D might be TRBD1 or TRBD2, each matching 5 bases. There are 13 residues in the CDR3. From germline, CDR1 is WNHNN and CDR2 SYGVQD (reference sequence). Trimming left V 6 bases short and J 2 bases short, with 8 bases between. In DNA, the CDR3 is TGCGCCAGCAGCCGGGACCCCTACAATGAGCAGTTCTTC. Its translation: CASSRDPYNEQFF.

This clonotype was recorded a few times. CDR3 in DNA: TGTGCCAGCAGTCGTCGGGGCGGGAGTGAGACCGGGGAGCTGTTTTTT. Protein sequence: CASSRRGGSETGELFF. The chain links TRBV9 to TRBJ2-2; 7 positions agree with TRBD2. After removal of 5 bases from V and 5 bases from J, the junction contained 12 bases not matched to a gene. CDR1 and CDR2 from the germline V gene are SGDLS and YYNGEE. The CDR3 is 16 amino acids.

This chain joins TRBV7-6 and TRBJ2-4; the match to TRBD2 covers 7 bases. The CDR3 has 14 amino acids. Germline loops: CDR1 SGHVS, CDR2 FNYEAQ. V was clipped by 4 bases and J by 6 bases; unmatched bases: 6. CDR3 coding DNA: TGTGCCAGCAGCTCTGCTGGGGAGGGAAACATTCAGTACTTC. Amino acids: CASSSAGEGNIQYF. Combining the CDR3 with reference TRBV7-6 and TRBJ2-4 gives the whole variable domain GAGVSQSPRYKVTKRGQDVALRCDPISGHVSLYWYRQALGQGPEFLTYFNYEAQQDKSGLPNDRFSAERPEGSISTLTIQRTEQRDSAMYRCASSSAGEGNIQYFGAGTRLSVL.

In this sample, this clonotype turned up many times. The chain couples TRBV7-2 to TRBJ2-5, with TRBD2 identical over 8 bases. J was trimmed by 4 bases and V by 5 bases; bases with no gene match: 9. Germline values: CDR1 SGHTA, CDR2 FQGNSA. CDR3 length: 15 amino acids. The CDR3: CASSPGGAGGETQYF. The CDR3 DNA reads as TGTGCCAGCAGCCCCGGGGGGGCGGGAGGAGAGACCCAGTACTTC. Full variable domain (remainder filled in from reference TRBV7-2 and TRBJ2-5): GAGVSQSPSNKVTEKGKDVELRCDPISGHTALYWYRQSLGQGLEFLIYFQGNSAPDKSGLPSDRFSAERTGGSVSTLTIQRTQQEDSAVYLCASSPGGAGGETQYFGPGTRLLVL.

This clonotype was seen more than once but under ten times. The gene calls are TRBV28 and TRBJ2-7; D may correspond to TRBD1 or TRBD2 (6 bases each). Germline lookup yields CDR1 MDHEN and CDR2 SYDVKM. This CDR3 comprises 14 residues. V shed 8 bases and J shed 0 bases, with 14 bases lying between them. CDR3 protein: CASLARDTSYEQYF. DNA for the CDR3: TGTGCCAGCCTAGCGCGGGACACCTCCTACGAGCAGTACTTC.

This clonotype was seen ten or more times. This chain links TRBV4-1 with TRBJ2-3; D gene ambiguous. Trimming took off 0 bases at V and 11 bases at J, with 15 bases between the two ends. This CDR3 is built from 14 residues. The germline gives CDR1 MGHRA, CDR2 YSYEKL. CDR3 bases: TGCGCCAGCAGCCAAGATAGAAGCAGGACCTGGCAGTATTTT. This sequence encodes CASSQDRSRTWQYF.

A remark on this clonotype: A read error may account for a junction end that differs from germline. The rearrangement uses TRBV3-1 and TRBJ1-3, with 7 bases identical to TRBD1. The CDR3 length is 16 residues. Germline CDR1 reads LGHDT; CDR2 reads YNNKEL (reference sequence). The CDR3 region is CASSQRDSLSENTIYF. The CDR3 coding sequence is TGTGCCAGCAGCCAGAGGGACAGCCTCTCTGAAAACACCATATATTTT.